Below, 12 T cell receptor beta chains from the same sample are listed, as sequenced in a study of neurological immune-mediated disorders. TCRdb called the 5' RACE reads again in MiXCR, with one record for every CDR3 protein. Of about 30,000 distinct CDR3 sequences listed, 9% to 15% are singletons. Sequences were obtained from PBMCs. The receptors stem from a man aged 55 to 70 in good health.

This chain links TRBV7-2 with TRBJ2-3; 8 bases map to TRBD2. Germline V gives CDR1 SGHTA, CDR2 FQGNSA. The CDR3 runs 14 residues. This CDR3 reads CNRSFSGRGDTQYF. The CDR3 DNA sequence: TGTAACAGAAGCTTCAGCGGGAGAGGGGATACGCAGTATTTT.

The table lists this clonotype with many counts. The chain uses TRBV20-1 and TRBJ2-7; a possible D gene is TRBD1 (5 bases). V shed 0 bases and J shed 3 bases, with 15 bases lying between them. Germline values: CDR1 DFQATT, CDR2 SNEGSKA (reference sequence). This CDR3 comprises 15 residues. CDR3: CSARDPNRGNYEQYF. CDR3 sequence (DNA): TGCAGTGCTAGAGATCCGAATAGGGGAAACTACGAGCAGTACTTC.

This clonotype has ten or more counts. The chain employs TRBV9 and TRBJ1-1; D not certain. Germline values: CDR1 SGDLS, CDR2 YYNGEE. Trimming left V 2 bases short and J 3 bases short, with 11 bases between. CDR3 length: 14 residues. The CDR3 protein is CASSVRGGDTEAFF. The CDR3 DNA reads TGTGCCAGCAGCGTCCGGGGTGGGGACACTGAAGCTTTCTTT.

This clonotype was picked up many times. The chain has TRBV11-2 and TRBJ2-1; the match to TRBD2 covers 7 bases. The CDR3 loop spans 15 amino acids. V dropped 2 bases and J dropped 3; count of bases not matched to a gene: 4. Per the germline V gene, CDR1 is SGHAT and CDR2 is FQNNGV. CDR3 DNA: TGTGCCAGCAGCTTACGGGGCGGGAGCTACAATGAGCAGTTCTTC. Translating gives CASSLRGGSYNEQFF.

This clonotype has at least ten counts. The chain recombines TRBV4-3 with TRBJ1-2; the D gene is possibly TRBD1 (5 bases). CDR3 length equals 13 residues. Trimming took 1 base from V and 8 from J, leaving 11 bases between them. CDR1 LGHNA and CDR2 YSLEER come from the germline V gene. CDR3 in amino acids: CASSQVIGEGYTF. The DNA for the CDR3 is TGCGCCAGCAGCCAAGTTATAGGGGAGGGCTACACCTTC.

This clonotype has a count of ten or more. An end of the junction differs from the germline gene, which may be a read error. The chain is built from TRBV13 and TRBJ2-2; D is undetermined. CDR3 size: 15 residues. CDR1 PRHDT and CDR2 FYEKMQ come from the germline V gene (reference sequence). CDR3 nucleotides: TGTGCCAGCAGCCTAGGTATAGAAAACACCGGGGAGCTGTTTTTT. Translated: CASSLGIENTGELFF.

As for this clonotype: Just one base apart from a much larger clone, this may be a read error. The chain carries TRBV6-2 or TRBV6-3 and TRBJ2-7; D may be TRBD1 or TRBD2 (6 bases each). Germline V gene data show CDR1 as MNHEY and CDR2 as SVGEGT. This CDR3 contains 15 residues. This CDR3 is CVSSQGGRSSYEQYF. The CDR3 DNA reads as TGTGTCAGCAGCCAAGGGGGGAGAAGCTCCTACGAGCAGTACTTC.

In its sample, this clonotype was seen many times. This chain uses TRBV28 with TRBJ2-3; 11 positions agree with TRBD2. Per the germline V gene, CDR1 is MDHEN and CDR2 is SYDVKM. V trimming: 4 bases; J trimming: 4 bases; junction bases outside the gene matches: 7. The CDR3 has 16 residues. The CDR3: CASSSSLAGGADTQYF. The CDR3 coding sequence is TGTGCCAGCAGTTCAAGTCTAGCGGGAGGTGCAGATACGCAGTATTTT.

Turning to this clonotype: A much larger clone sits a single nucleotide away, making a read error possible. The chain links TRBV29-1 to TRBJ2-7; 7 bases map to TRBD1. The CDR3 is 12 amino acids. Looked up from germline, CDR1 is SQVTM and CDR2 is ANQGSEA. CDR3 in DNA: TGCAGAGGCCAGACAGGGAACTACGAGCAGTACTTC. Its protein is CRGQTGNYEQYF.

In this sample, this clonotype turned up many times. V gene TRBV4-1 combines with J gene TRBJ2-3; D gene uncertain. Deletions cut 0 bases from V and 3 bases from J, with 13 bases between. The CDR3 has 16 residues. The germline gives CDR1 MGHRA, CDR2 YSYEKL. The CDR3 DNA sequence: TGCGCCAGCAGCCAAGACTCGGGTTTGTGGACAGATACGCAGTATTTT. Translated, it gives CASSQDSGLWTDTQYF.

This clonotype was observed at least ten times. The chain joins TRBV9 to TRBJ2-1, with TRBD2 matching 7 bases. The length of the CDR3 is 19 residues. After removal of 4 bases from V and 3 bases from J, the junction contained 19 bases not matched to a gene. Per germline, CDR1 SGDLS and CDR2 YYNGEE. The CDR3 sequence is CASSHPRSSWEGFYNEQFF. The CDR3 DNA is TGTGCCAGCAGCCATCCTCGTAGTTCGTGGGAGGGTTTCTACAATGAGCAGTTCTTC.

This clonotype was seen only once. This may stem from a read error, because a much larger clone lies one nucleotide away. The conserved closing phenylalanine or tryptophan is absent in this CDR3, likely reflecting a read error. The gene calls are TRBV6-6 and TRBJ2-5; D call uncertain. Germline V gene data show CDR1 as MNHNY and CDR2 as SVGAGI (reference sequence). The ends were cut back, 7 bases at V and 4 bases at J, with 16 bases in the middle. The CDR3 has 14 amino acids. CDR3 sequence: CASKQMLDGETQYL. The CDR3 nucleotides read TGTGCCAGCAAACAAATGTTGGACGGAGAGACCCAGTACCTC.